This passage covers 26 T cell receptor beta chains from one sample sequenced in a study of T cells in Graves' hyperthyroidism and ophthalmopathy. Researchers amplified the TCR beta CDR3 regions from RNA transcripts. A first-round RT-PCR of the TCR CDR3 used the HTBI primer set. TCRdb redid the calling of the multiplex PCR reads with MiXCR, one entry per CDR3 protein. The sample includes a few hundred thousand distinct CDR3 sequences, approximately 15% of them seen just once. The specimen sequenced was blood. The receptors originated from a woman aged 18 to 35 with Graves' hyperthyroidism that later progressed to Graves' ophthalmopathy.

This clonotype was picked up a small number of times. J is TRBJ2-3 and V is TRBV5-1, with D tentatively TRBD2 (6 bases). The V end was cut by 0 bases, the J end by 2 bases, with 10 bases between. The germline V gene encodes CDR1 SGHRS and CDR2 YFSETQ. The CDR3 contains 15 residues. The CDR3, as DNA: TGCGCCAGCAGCTTGGACGGGAGCCCCACAGATACGCAGTATTTT. It translates to CASSLDGSPTDTQYF.

This clonotype was found many times. In DNA, the CDR3 is TGCGCCAGCAGCCAAGTCGTTTCCGCGGAAGAGACCCAGTACTTC. This gives the protein CASSQVVSAEETQYF. The J gene is TRBJ2-5, the V gene TRBV4-1; D ambiguous. The CDR3 is 15 amino acids. Per the germline V gene, CDR1 is MGHRA and CDR2 is YSYEKL. The ends were cut back, 1 base at V and 3 bases at J, with 12 bases in the middle.

This clonotype came up many times. This chain connects TRBV20-1 to TRBJ2-5; D might be TRBD1 (6 bases). From germline, CDR1 is DFQATT and CDR2 SNEGSKA (reference sequence). Trimming took off 6 bases at V and 2 bases at J, with 10 bases between the two ends. The CDR3 has 12 residues. As DNA, the CDR3 is TGCAGTGCCGCGACAGGACAAGAGACCCAGTACTTC. Translating it yields CSAATGQETQYF.

There are many counts of this clonotype. The chain couples TRBV20-1 to TRBJ2-7; D might be TRBD1 or TRBD2, each matching 5 bases. This CDR3 spans 15 amino acids. Germline assignment: CDR1 DFQATT and CDR2 SNEGSKA (reference sequence). V was trimmed by 1 base and J by 0 bases, leaving 13 bases between them. Here the CDR3 reads CSARVSGPSSYEQYF. The CDR3 DNA is TGCAGTGCTAGAGTGTCGGGGCCAAGCTCCTACGAGCAGTACTTC.

This clonotype was counted at least ten times. This chain links TRBV20-1 with TRBJ2-1, with D tentatively TRBD2 (6 bases). Germline values: CDR1 DFQATT, CDR2 SNEGSKA (reference sequence). The CDR3 is 14 amino acids. Trimming pared 0 bases from V and 7 bases from J, leaving 13 bases between. In DNA form, the CDR3 reads TGCAGTGCTAGAGACCCCGGGGGTCTGAATGAGCAGTTCTTC. Protein sequence: CSARDPGGLNEQFF.

This clonotype was found many times. The chain uses TRBV5-1 and TRBJ2-2, with a tentative D call TRBD1 (6 bases). With 1 base removed from V and 0 bases from J, the gap between germline ends came to 7 bases. CDR3 length equals 15 residues. The germline gives CDR1 SGHRS, CDR2 YFSETQ. The CDR3 nucleotides read TGCGCCAGCAGCTTGAGGACAGCGAACACCGGGGAGCTGTTTTTT. Protein product: CASSLRTANTGELFF.

This clonotype was picked up many times. This rearrangement joins TRBV12-3 or TRBV12-4 to TRBJ1-1, with TRBD1 as a possible D gene (6 bases). V lost 5 bases and J lost 0, with 10 bases in between. The CDR3 runs to 14 residues. This CDR3 is CASSQAGVNTEAFF. CDR3 bases: TGTGCCAGCAGTCAAGCAGGGGTGAACACTGAAGCTTTCTTT.

This clonotype was seen at least ten times. This rearrangement joins TRBV2 to TRBJ2-7; TRBD2 agrees at 16 bases. Looked up from germline, CDR1 is SNHLY and CDR2 is FYNNEI. CDR3 length: 17 amino acids. V shed 1 base and J 1 base; nucleotides not matched to a gene: 1. This CDR3 is CASSEGGLAGGSYEQYF. The CDR3 bases are TGTGCCAGCAGTGAAGGGGGACTAGCGGGAGGGTCCTACGAGCAGTACTTC.

To note about this clonotype: This sequence may be a read error, since a much larger clone differs from it by one base. This chain connects TRBV9 to TRBJ2-1, with D perhaps TRBD2 (5 bases). Germline-derived CDR1 and CDR2 are SGDLS and YYNGEE. Trimming left V 4 bases short and J 8 bases short, with 13 bases between. This CDR3 spans 13 amino acids. CDR3 nucleotide sequence: TGTGCCAGCAGCCGGTTCGGGGTGGATGAGCAGTTCTTC. This sequence encodes CASSRFGVDEQFF.

The chain carries TRBV28 and TRBJ1-3, with TRBD1 matching over 8 bases. CDR3 length: 15 amino acids. The junction had 3 bases not matched to a gene; V was cut back by 3 bases and J by 2 bases. Germline values: CDR1 MDHEN, CDR2 SYDVKM. CDR3 coding DNA: TGTGCCAGCAGTTTTGCAGGGGGCCCTGGAAACACCATATATTTT. Translating gives CASSFAGGPGNTIYF.

This clonotype was counted only a few times. A junction boundary mismatches the germline segment, possibly from a read error. The rearrangement uses TRBV7-8 and TRBJ2-2, with 8 bases fitting TRBD2. CDR3 length: 14 residues. In germline, CDR1 is SGHVS, CDR2 FQNEAQ. The CDR3 bases are TGTGCCAGCATCTTAGCGGGAACCTCCGGGGAGCTGTTTTTT. Amino acid sequence: CASILAGTSGELFF.

This clonotype was observed many times. The chain recombines TRBV12-3 or TRBV12-4 with TRBJ1-2; 8 bases match TRBD1. The V gene end was trimmed by 6 bases and the J gene end by 7 bases; junction bases not matched to a gene: 19. This CDR3 has 17 residues. CDR3 DNA: TGTGCCAGCAGCGGCCGAAGGGACAGGCTTCCGAGGTTTGGCTACACCTTC. Translation: CASSGRRDRLPRFGYTF.

The chain is built from TRBV11-2 and TRBJ1-2; maybe TRBD1 (5 bases). The V gene lost 6 bases and the J gene lost 1 base, with 15 bases spanning the gap. Germline CDR1 and CDR2: SGHAT and FQNNGV. CDR3 size: 15 residues. The CDR3 nucleotides are TGTGCCAGCAGGGCCTCGGGGGGGGATAACTATGGCTACACCTTC. It encodes CASRASGGDNYGYTF.

This clonotype has just one count. Just one base apart from a much larger clone, this may be a read error. This sequence joins TRBV28 and TRBJ2-3; D is ambiguous. The V end lost 4 bases, the J end lost 2 bases, and 10 bases lay between the germline ends. The CDR3 length is 14 residues. CDR1 is MDHEN and CDR2 is SYDVKM in the germline V gene. Written as DNA, the CDR3 is TGTGCCAGCAGTTCCAGGCGATCCACAGATACGCAGTATTTT. It is translated as CASSSRRSTDTQYF.

At least ten counts were recorded for this clonotype. The gene calls are TRBV28 and TRBJ1-4; perhaps TRBD1 as D (5 bases). The germline gives CDR1 MDHEN, CDR2 SYDVKM. The CDR3 contains 12 residues. Trimming took 8 bases from V and 10 from J, leaving 14 bases between them. Here the CDR3 reads CASGAAMIKLFF. The CDR3 DNA sequence: TGTGCCAGCGGGGCAGCGATGATAAAACTGTTTTTT.

This clonotype was detected a few times. The genes are TRBV5-1 and TRBJ1-2, with D unclear. Germline values: CDR1 SGHRS, CDR2 YFSETQ. V was cut by 4 bases and J by 4 bases, with 14 bases left in between. The CDR3 has 14 residues. The CDR3 nucleotides read TGCGCCAGCAGCCTCGTTGACCGGCGCTATGGCTACACCTTC. Translating it yields CASSLVDRRYGYTF.

This clonotype turned up a few times. J is TRBJ2-3 and V is TRBV5-1; 14 positions match TRBD2. The CDR3 consists of 20 residues. J lost 2 bases, V lost 3 bases, and 14 bases had no gene match. CDR1 SGHRS and CDR2 YFSETQ come from the germline V gene. The CDR3 sequence: CASSSPGLAGVGESTDTQYF. As DNA, the CDR3 is TGCGCCAGCAGCTCTCCGGGACTAGCGGGAGTGGGGGAATCCACAGATACGCAGTATTTT.

This clonotype was seen more than once but under ten times. CDR3 region: CSARHGSSAIRISYEQYF. DNA of the CDR3: TGCAGTGCTAGACATGGATCTAGCGCCATCCGTATCTCCTACGAGCAGTACTTC. The J gene is TRBJ2-7, the V gene TRBV20-1, with a weak D call TRBD2 (6 bases). Between the trimmed V and J ends, which lost 2 bases and 0 bases, there was a span of 23 bases. CDR1 and CDR2 from the germline V gene are DFQATT and SNEGSKA (reference sequence). CDR3 size: 18 residues.

The table lists this clonotype with a few counts. This may be a read error: a much more frequent sequence differs by one nucleotide. The V and J genes are TRBV18 and TRBJ1-1; D is uncertain. V was cut by 2 bases and J by 3 bases, with 7 bases left in between. The CDR3 is 13 amino acids. Germline loops: CDR1 KGHSH, CDR2 LQKENI. This chain's CDR3 is CASSPSKDTEAFF. The CDR3 DNA follows: TGTGCCAGCTCACCAAGCAAGGACACTGAAGCTTTCTTT.

This sequence joins TRBV20-1 and TRBJ2-3; 14 nucleotides match TRBD2. With 3 bases clipped from V and 3 bases from J, the junction kept 8 bases outside the gene matches. The CDR3 is 17 amino acids. Germline CDR1 and CDR2: DFQATT and SNEGSKA (reference sequence). The CDR3 DNA sequence: TGCAGTGCTAGCCCCGGGACTAGCGGGAGTCGGACAGATACGCAGTATTTT. Protein product: CSASPGTSGSRTDTQYF.

This chain uses TRBV28 with TRBJ2-7; D gene uncertain. Per the germline V gene, CDR1 is MDHEN and CDR2 is SYDVKM. This CDR3 is 9 amino acids long. V was cut by 9 bases and J by 5 bases, with 5 bases left in between. The CDR3 sequence is CASGNEQYF. The CDR3 region has the DNA TGTGCCAGTGGCAACGAGCAGTACTTC.

The chain recombines TRBV6-4 with TRBJ1-1, with TRBD1 matching over 7 bases. This CDR3 has 13 amino acids. J lost 1 base, V lost 8 bases, and 4 bases had no gene match. Germline V gene lookup returns CDR1 MRHNA and CDR2 SNTAGT. For the CDR3, the DNA is TGTGCCAGCTGGACAGGTCGGAACACTGAAGCTTTCTTT. Amino acid sequence: CASWTGRNTEAFF.

This clonotype was detected ten times or more. The V and J genes are TRBV7-8 and TRBJ2-1, with 11 bases aligning to TRBD2. Germline V CDR1 and CDR2: SGHVS, FQNEAQ. This CDR3 comprises 18 residues. Unmatched junction bases numbered 8, after V lost 0 bases and J lost 4 bases. This CDR3 is CASSLAGTSGEGYNEQFF. For the CDR3, the DNA is TGTGCCAGCAGCTTAGCCGGGACTAGCGGAGAGGGGTACAATGAGCAGTTCTTC.

This clonotype has ten or more counts. V is TRBV7-9 and J is TRBJ2-5, with 14 nucleotides matching TRBD2. CDR1 and CDR2 (germline): SEHNR, FQNEAQ (reference sequence). Unmatched junction bases numbered 6, after V lost 4 bases and J lost 2 bases. CDR3 length equals 17 residues. The CDR3 DNA reads as TGTGCCAGCAGCTACCGGACTAGCGGGAGGCTTCAAGAGACCCAGTACTTC. It is translated as CASSYRTSGRLQETQYF. Full variable domain (remainder filled in from reference TRBV7-9 and TRBJ2-5): DTGVSQNPRHKITKRGQNVTFRCDPISEHNRLYWYRQTLGQGPEFLTYFQNEAQLEKSRLLSDRFSAERPKGSFSTLEIQRTEQGDSAMYLCASSYRTSGRLQETQYFGPGTRLLVL.

V and J are TRBV9 and TRBJ2-5, with D tentatively TRBD2 (6 bases). The CDR3 contains 15 residues. The germline CDR1 and CDR2 sequences are SGDLS and YYNGEE. The V gene lost 0 bases and the J gene lost 5 bases, with 14 bases spanning the gap. DNA of the CDR3: TGTGCCAGCAGCGTAGAGGGACTTTATGGGGAGACCCAGTACTTC. It is translated as CASSVEGLYGETQYF.

This clonotype has a count of ten or more. The gene calls are TRBV6-1 and TRBJ2-7, with D perhaps being TRBD1 or TRBD2 (6 bases each). The V gene's germline CDR1 is MNHNS and CDR2 SASEGT. Trimming removed 5 bases from V and 1 base from J, with 18 bases in between. The CDR3 length is 16 residues. The CDR3 is CASSPGAGGGSYEQYF. As DNA, the CDR3 is TGTGCCAGCAGTCCCGGGGCAGGAGGGGGATCCTACGAGCAGTACTTC.